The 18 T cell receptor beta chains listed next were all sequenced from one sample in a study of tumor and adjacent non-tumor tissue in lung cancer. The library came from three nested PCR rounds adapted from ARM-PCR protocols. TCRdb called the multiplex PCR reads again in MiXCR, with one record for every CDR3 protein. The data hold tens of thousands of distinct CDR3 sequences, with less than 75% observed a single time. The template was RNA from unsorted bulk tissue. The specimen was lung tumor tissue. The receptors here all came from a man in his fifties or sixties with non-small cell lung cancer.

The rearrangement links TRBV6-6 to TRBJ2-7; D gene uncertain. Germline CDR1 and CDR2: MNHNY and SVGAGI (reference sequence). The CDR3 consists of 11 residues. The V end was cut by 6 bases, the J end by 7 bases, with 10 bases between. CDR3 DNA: TGTGCCAGCAGCTCCCTTGTGGAGCAGTACTTC. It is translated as CASSSLVEQYF.

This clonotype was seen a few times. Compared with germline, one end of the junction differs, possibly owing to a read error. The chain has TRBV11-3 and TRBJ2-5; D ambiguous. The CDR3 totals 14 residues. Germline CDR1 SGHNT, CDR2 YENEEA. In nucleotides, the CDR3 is TGTGCTAGCAGCCCCCGAAGTGGTGATGAGACCCAGTACTTC. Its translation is CASSPRSGDETQYF.

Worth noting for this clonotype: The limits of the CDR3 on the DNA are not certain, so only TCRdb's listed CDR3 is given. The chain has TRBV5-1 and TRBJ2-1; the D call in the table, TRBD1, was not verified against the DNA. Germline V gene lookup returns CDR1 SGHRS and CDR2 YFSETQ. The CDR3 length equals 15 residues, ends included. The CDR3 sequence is CASSFGSGARNEQSF.

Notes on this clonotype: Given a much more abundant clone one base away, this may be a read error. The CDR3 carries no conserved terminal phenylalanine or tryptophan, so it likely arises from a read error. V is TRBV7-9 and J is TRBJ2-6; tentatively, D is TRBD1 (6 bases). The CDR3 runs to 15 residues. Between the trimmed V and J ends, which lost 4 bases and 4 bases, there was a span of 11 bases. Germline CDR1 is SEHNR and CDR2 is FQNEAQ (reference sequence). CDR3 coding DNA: TGTGCCAGCAGCTGGCAGGGGCTGGGGGCCAACGTCCTGACTTTA. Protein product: CASSWQGLGANVLTL.

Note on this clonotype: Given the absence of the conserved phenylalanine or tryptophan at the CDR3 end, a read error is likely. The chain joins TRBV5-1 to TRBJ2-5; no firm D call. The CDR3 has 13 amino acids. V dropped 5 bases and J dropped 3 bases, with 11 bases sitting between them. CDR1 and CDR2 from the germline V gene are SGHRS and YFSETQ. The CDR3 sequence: CASSYGQKETQYC. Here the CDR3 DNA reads TGCGCCAGCAGTTACGGCCAAAAAGAGACCCAGTACTGC.

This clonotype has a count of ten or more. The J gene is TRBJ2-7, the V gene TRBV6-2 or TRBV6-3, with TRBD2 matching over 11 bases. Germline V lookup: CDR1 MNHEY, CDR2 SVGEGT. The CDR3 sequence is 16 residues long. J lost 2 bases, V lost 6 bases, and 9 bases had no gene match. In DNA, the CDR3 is TGTGCCAGCAGCCGAAGCCCTAGCGGGAGGACCTACGAGCAGTACTTC. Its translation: CASSRSPSGRTYEQYF.

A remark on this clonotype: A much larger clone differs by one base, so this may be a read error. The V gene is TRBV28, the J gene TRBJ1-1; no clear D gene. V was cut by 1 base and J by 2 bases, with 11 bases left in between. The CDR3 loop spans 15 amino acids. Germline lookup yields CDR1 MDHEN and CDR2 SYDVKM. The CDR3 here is CASSLFWILNTEAFF. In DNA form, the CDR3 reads TGTGCCAGCAGTTTATTTTGGATCCTAAACACTGAAGCTTTCTTT.

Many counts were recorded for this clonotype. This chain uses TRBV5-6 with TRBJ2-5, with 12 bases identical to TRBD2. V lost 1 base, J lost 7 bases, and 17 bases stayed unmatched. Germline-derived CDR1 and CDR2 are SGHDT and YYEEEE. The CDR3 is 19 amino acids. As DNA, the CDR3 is TGTGCCAGCAGCTTGAGGCGACTAGCGGGAGAGGGGAGTTATGGGACCCAGTACTTC. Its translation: CASSLRRLAGEGSYGTQYF.

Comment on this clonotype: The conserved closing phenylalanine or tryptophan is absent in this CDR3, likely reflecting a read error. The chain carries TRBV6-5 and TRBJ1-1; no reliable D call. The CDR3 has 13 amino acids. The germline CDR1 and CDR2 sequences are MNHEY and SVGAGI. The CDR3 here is CASSYSGYTEAFS. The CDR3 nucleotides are TGTGCCAGTAGTTACTCCGGGTACACTGAAGCTTTCTCT.

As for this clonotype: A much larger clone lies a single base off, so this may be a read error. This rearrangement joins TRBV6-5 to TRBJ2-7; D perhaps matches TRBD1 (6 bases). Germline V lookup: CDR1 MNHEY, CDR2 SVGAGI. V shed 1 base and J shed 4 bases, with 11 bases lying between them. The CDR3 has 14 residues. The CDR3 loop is CASSYLAQGYEQYF. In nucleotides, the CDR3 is TGTGCCAGCAGTTACTTGGCTCAGGGGTACGAGCAGTACTTC.

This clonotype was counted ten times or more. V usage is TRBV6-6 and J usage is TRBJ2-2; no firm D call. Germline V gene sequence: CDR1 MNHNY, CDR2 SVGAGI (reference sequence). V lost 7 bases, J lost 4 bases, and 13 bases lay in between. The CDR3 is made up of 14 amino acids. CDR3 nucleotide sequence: TGTGCCAGCACCCGGATCGGGTTCACCGGGGAGCTGTTTTTT. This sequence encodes CASTRIGFTGELFF.

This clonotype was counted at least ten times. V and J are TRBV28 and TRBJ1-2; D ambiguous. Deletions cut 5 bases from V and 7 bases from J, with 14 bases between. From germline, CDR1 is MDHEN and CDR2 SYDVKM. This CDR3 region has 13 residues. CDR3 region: CASSHPRAVGYTF. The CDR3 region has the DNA TGTGCCAGCAGTCACCCGAGAGCAGTTGGCTACACCTTC.

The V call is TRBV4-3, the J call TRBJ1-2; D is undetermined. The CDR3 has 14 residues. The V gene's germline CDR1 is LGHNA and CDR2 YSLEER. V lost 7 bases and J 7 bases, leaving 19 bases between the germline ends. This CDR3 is CASNLIQRAVGYTF. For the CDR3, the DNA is TGCGCCAGCAACCTTATACAGAGGGCTGTTGGCTACACCTTC.

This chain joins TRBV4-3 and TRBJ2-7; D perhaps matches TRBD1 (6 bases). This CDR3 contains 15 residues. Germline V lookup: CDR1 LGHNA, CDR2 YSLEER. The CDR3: CAGSQETWGHREQYF. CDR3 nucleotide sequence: TGCGCTGGCAGCCAAGAGACCTGGGGGCATCGAGAGCAGTACTTC.

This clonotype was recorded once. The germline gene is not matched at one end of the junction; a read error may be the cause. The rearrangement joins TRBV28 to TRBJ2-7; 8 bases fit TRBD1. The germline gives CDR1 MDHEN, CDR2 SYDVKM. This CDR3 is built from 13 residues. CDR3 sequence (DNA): TGTGCCACTTCGTCCGGGACAGGCTACAAGCAGTACTTC. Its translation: CATSSGTGYKQYF.

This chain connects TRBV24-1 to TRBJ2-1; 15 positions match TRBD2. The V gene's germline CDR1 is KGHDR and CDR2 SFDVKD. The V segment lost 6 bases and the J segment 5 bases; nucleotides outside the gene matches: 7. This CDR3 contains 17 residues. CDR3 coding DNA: TGTGCCACCAGTTCCAGGACTAGCGGGAGGGCCCACAATGAGCAGTTCTTC. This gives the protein CATSSRTSGRAHNEQFF.

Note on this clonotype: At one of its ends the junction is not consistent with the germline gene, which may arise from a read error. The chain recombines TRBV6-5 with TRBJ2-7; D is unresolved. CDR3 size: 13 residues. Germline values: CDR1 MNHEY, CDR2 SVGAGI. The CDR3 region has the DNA TGTGCAAGCAGGCCCGGGCACACCTGCGAGAAGTACTTC. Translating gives CASRPGHTCEKYF.

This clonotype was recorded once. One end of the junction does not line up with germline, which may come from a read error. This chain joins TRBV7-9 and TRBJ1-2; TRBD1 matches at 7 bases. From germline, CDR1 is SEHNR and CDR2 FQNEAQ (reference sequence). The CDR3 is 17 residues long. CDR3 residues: CASSRHTSEGAGYGFTF. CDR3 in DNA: TGTGCCAGCAGCCGACACACGAGCGAGGGGGCTGGCTATGGCTTCACCTTC. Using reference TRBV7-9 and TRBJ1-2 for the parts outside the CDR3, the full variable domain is DTGVSQNPRHKITKRGQNVTFRCDPISEHNRLYWYRQTLGQGPEFLTYFQNEAQLEKSRLLSDRFSAERPKGSFSTLEIQRTEQGDSAMYLCASSRHTSEGAGYGFTFGSGTRLTVV.